These 20 T cell receptor beta chains share one sample of origin, sequenced in a study of blood T cell repertoires in COVID-19 (dated by TCRdb to 2018 to 2021). Libraries were built with the immunoSEQ multiplex PCR assay. Entries here come from immuneACCESS through TCRdb and include only in-frame sequences with V and J called. Some clones fail to appear in such tables; in the studies checked, an unresolved V gene covers under half of the shortfall, and the cause of the remainder is unknown. The sample table holds 290,000 or so clones, of which roughly 87% were seen once. The top ten constitute about 2% of the sample. The sequenced sample consisted of peripheral blood. The receptors shown here come from a man aged 18 to 30 with active or convalescent COVID-19.

This clone is a singleton in its sample. This rearrangement joins TRBV27 to TRBJ2-6; possibly TRBD2 for D (5 bases). Germline V gives CDR1 MNHEY, CDR2 SMNVEV (reference sequence). The CDR3 runs 15 residues. The germline V and J ends were trimmed by 2 bases and 0 bases, with 5 bases remaining between them. This CDR3 is CASSLSGSGANVLTF. The CDR3 bases are TGTGCCAGCAGTTTAAGCGGCTCTGGGGCCAACGTCCTGACTTTC. Combining the CDR3 with reference TRBV27 and TRBJ2-6 gives the whole variable domain EAQVTQNPRYLITVTGKKLTVTCSQNMNHEYMSWYRQDPGLGLRQIYYSMNVEVTDKGDVPEGYKVSRKEKRNFPLILESPSPNQTSLYFCASSLSGSGANVLTFGAGSRLTVL.

This rearrangement joins TRBV28 to TRBJ1-4; 7 nucleotides align to TRBD1. The CDR3 totals 14 residues. Germline V gives CDR1 MDHEN, CDR2 SYDVKM. V gave up 4 bases and J gave up 8 bases; unmatched junction bases: 7. The CDR3 spells CASSSGGMEEKLFF. For the CDR3, the DNA is TGTGCCAGCAGTTCAGGGGGAATGGAAGAAAAACTGTTTTTT.

This chain joins TRBV5-1 and TRBJ2-6, with unresolved D. Trimming took off 1 base at V and 0 bases at J, with 5 bases between the two ends. Germline-derived CDR1 and CDR2 are SGHRS and YFSETQ. The CDR3 is 15 residues long. The CDR3 nucleotides read TGCGCCAGCAGCTTGTACACCTCTGGGGCCAACGTCCTGACTTTC. The encoded protein is CASSLYTSGANVLTF.

The genes are TRBV10-2 and TRBJ2-5; D might be TRBD1 (6 bases). The length of the CDR3 is 16 residues. The germline gives CDR1 WSHSY, CDR2 SAAADI. V lost 7 bases and J lost 0, with 18 bases in between. For the CDR3, the DNA is TGCGCCAGCACGCCCCAACAGGGCGCGTACCAAGAGACCCAGTACTTC. Amino acids: CASTPQQGAYQETQYF.

The V and J genes are TRBV28 and TRBJ2-1; D gene ambiguous. From germline, CDR1 is MDHEN and CDR2 SYDVKM. Trimming took off 6 bases at V and 1 base at J, with 10 bases between the two ends. This CDR3 comprises 14 residues. CDR3 protein: CASRVAASYNEQFF. DNA of the CDR3: TGTGCCAGCAGGGTGGCGGCATCCTACAATGAGCAGTTCTTC.

The genes are TRBV27 and TRBJ2-3; D uncertain. Trimming took 6 bases from V and 2 from J, leaving 15 bases between them. The V gene's germline CDR1 is MNHEY and CDR2 SMNVEV (reference sequence). The CDR3 length is 15 residues. The CDR3 loop is CASSPVIAYTDTQYF. CDR3 DNA sequence: TGTGCCAGCAGCCCTGTAATAGCTTACACAGATACGCAGTATTTT.

DNA for the CDR3: TGTGCCAGCTCACAACCCGGTTACGAGCAGTACTTC. Encoded protein: CASSQPGYEQYF. The chain links TRBV18 to TRBJ2-7; D is unclear. V was shortened by 4 bases and J by 4 bases, with 8 bases between the two germline ends. The CDR3 extends over 12 amino acids. Germline loops: CDR1 KGHSH, CDR2 LQKENI.

With regard to this clone: The same CDR3 is also encoded by other DNA sequences in this sample. The genes are TRBV28 and TRBJ2-7; no clear D gene. This CDR3 comprises 11 residues. V dropped 5 bases and J dropped 2 bases, with 4 bases sitting between them. Germline CDR1 is MDHEN and CDR2 is SYDVKM. CDR3 region: CASSPAYEQYF. The CDR3 DNA sequence: TGTGCCAGCAGTCCTGCCTACGAGCAGTACTTC.

The V call is TRBV6-6, the J call TRBJ2-5, with no clear D. V lost 6 bases, J lost 1 base, and 15 bases lay in between. The length of the CDR3 is 15 residues. Germline V gene lookup returns CDR1 MNHNY and CDR2 SVGAGI (reference sequence). This chain's CDR3 is CASSPETVPQETQYF. The CDR3 nucleotides are TGTGCCAGCAGCCCGGAAACAGTCCCCCAAGAGACCCAGTACTTC.

The rearrangement uses TRBV19 and TRBJ1-5; no definite D call. Trimming removed 7 bases from V and 5 bases from J, with 9 bases in between. CDR3 length equals 12 residues. Looked up from germline, CDR1 is LNHDA and CDR2 is SQIVND (reference sequence). The chain's CDR3 is CASKPRDQPQHF. The DNA for the CDR3 is TGTGCCAGTAAGCCCCGAGATCAGCCCCAGCATTTT.

The chain has TRBV7-9 and TRBJ1-1; perhaps TRBD1 as D (5 bases). CDR1 SEHNR and CDR2 FQNEAQ come from the germline V gene (reference sequence). This CDR3 has 12 residues. V gave up 1 base and J gave up 6 bases, with 6 bases separating them. For the CDR3, the DNA is TGTGCCAGCAGCTTAGTGACAGCTGAAGCTTTCTTT. This encodes CASSLVTAEAFF.

The chain carries TRBV27 and TRBJ2-7; a possible D gene is TRBD2 (6 bases). The V and J ends lost 3 bases and 4 bases respectively, with 13 bases between them. The CDR3 loop spans 14 amino acids. The V gene's germline CDR1 is MNHEY and CDR2 SMNVEV (reference sequence). The CDR3 spells CASSFLGGRYEQYF. The CDR3 DNA follows: TGTGCCAGCAGTTTCTTGGGGGGTCGGTACGAGCAGTACTTC.

The chain links TRBV2 to TRBJ2-2; 9 nucleotides line up with TRBD2. V dropped 2 bases and J dropped 7; count of bases not matched to a gene: 5. Germline CDR1 reads SNHLY; CDR2 reads FYNNEI. There are 15 residues in the CDR3. The CDR3 DNA reads as TGTGCCAGCAGTGAACTTAGCGGGAGCGACGGGGAGCTGTTTTTT. Protein product: CASSELSGSDGELFF.

The V and J genes are TRBV19 and TRBJ2-2, with 7 bases fitting TRBD1. The trim removed 3 bases at V and 4 bases at J, leaving 11 bases unmatched. CDR3 length equals 17 residues. The V gene's germline CDR1 is LNHDA and CDR2 SQIVND (reference sequence). CDR3 in DNA: TGTGCCAGTAGTATTACCCACAGGGGAAAGGGCACCGGGGAGCTGTTTTTT. Protein: CASSITHRGKGTGELFF.

The chain uses TRBV19 and TRBJ2-5, with D tentatively TRBD2 (6 bases). Trimming shortened V by 0 bases and J by 2 bases, and 10 bases separated the two germline ends. There are 15 residues in the CDR3. Looked up from germline, CDR1 is LNHDA and CDR2 is SQIVND (reference sequence). For the CDR3, the DNA is TGTGCCAGTAGTATAGAGGCTAGCGCACAAGAGACCCAGTACTTC. Protein product: CASSIEASAQETQYF.

V usage is TRBV3-1 (or the pseudogene TRBV3-2) and J usage is TRBJ2-5, with 7 bases aligning to TRBD1. Germline V lookup: CDR1 LGHDT, CDR2 YNNKEL (reference sequence). The CDR3 length is 16 residues. Trimming at V came to 5 bases and at J to 4 bases, leaving 13 bases not matched to a gene. CDR3 sequence reads: CASSRTPDRYGETQYF. The DNA for the CDR3 is TGTGCCAGCAGCAGGACCCCGGACAGGTACGGAGAGACCCAGTACTTC.

The V call is TRBV10-2, the J call TRBJ1-2; D ambiguous. The V end was cut by 0 bases, the J end by 4 bases, with 9 bases between. This CDR3 contains 14 residues. Germline V lookup: CDR1 WSHSY, CDR2 SAAADI. The chain's CDR3 is CASSESWQVYGYTF. The CDR3 nucleotides read TGCGCCAGCAGTGAGTCGTGGCAGGTCTATGGCTACACCTTC.

The rearrangement uses TRBV18 and TRBJ1-1; TRBD1 aligns across 8 bases. V gave up 6 bases and J gave up 1 base; unmatched junction bases: 7. Germline loops: CDR1 KGHSH, CDR2 LQKENI. The CDR3 is 15 residues long. CDR3 nucleotide sequence: TGTGCCAGCTCGCACTCCGGGACAGGGAACACTGAAGCTTTCTTT. It specifies CASSHSGTGNTEAFF.

This chain connects TRBV5-1 to TRBJ1-6, with D uncertain. The CDR3 length is 14 residues. Trimming removed 6 bases at V and 14 bases at J, with 21 bases between. Looked up from germline, CDR1 is SGHRS and CDR2 is YFSETQ. The CDR3 here is CASMEQAASGALHF. DNA of the CDR3: TGCGCCAGCATGGAGCAGGCGGCCAGCGGGGCCCTCCACTTT.

The J gene is TRBJ1-6, the V gene TRBV2; tentative D call: TRBD1 (6 bases). The CDR3 is made up of 17 amino acids. Germline CDR1 and CDR2: SNHLY and FYNNEI. Trimming removed 1 base at V and 4 bases at J, with 14 bases between. CDR3 protein: CASSEVGGGGYNSPLHF. CDR3 DNA sequence: TGTGCCAGCAGTGAAGTCGGGGGAGGGGGGTATAATTCACCCCTCCACTTT.